The entry that follows covers one T cell receptor (beta chain) sequence. This clonotype occurred many times. Its antigen has not been determined. Base qualities are not recorded, but no much larger clone differs from it by a single base. This sample is part of a study of T cells after yellow fever vaccination (dated by TCRdb to between 2018 and 2021). Broadly, across the study: Libraries from fractions with low cell numbers were prepared with the SMART-Seq v4 Ultra Low Input RNA kit. To follow T-cell clones before and after both primary and booster YFV17D yellow fever vaccination, bulk TCR alpha and beta repertoires underwent longitudinal sequencing. The cohort comprised two healthy male donors, one aged 18 to 29 and one aged 30 to 40 years. Blood was collected at multiple timepoints before and after primary and secondary immunization, and bulk PBMC replicates and cell subsets were isolated.

The treatment or condition label for this specimen denotes: live attenuated yellow fever vaccine strain. At each blood-draw timepoint, two biological replicates of bulk PBMCs were obtained. PBMCs were isolated from peripheral blood using a standard Ficoll-Paque protocol. RNA was extracted with TriZol from bulk PBMCs, CD4 and CD8 fractions, and dextramer-positive and dextramer-negative fractions. Findings and caveats that apply to the study as a whole: Because only two donors were included in the study, the extent to which the findings can be generalized is limited. A small share of clonotypes occurred in both CD4 and CD8 compartments, likely arising from convergent recombination. After the booster, most of the clones that had expanded following primary vaccination were detected again (roughly 97% of CD4 and around 90% of CD8), which suggests that memory was broadly maintained. Computational filtering was required because FACS-sorted repertoires could contain abundant contaminating clonotypes from the bulk population. Compared with the primary T-cell response, the secondary T-cell response was weaker but faster, peaking on day 5 rather than day 15.

The germline V and J ends show losses of 6 bases and 7 bases respectively, and no gene match explains 5 bases of the junction. The CDR3 covers 13 residues, taking in both the cysteine and the phenylalanine. Kept here is only the CDR3 DNA, which spans 39 bases and is read in frame from base 1. Looking up the germline V gene yields CDR1 SGHTA and CDR2 FQGNSA. The sample was run on an Illumina NovaSeq 6000. TCR cDNA was made using 5'RACE template switching, a step that added a universal primer site and unique molecular identifiers. cDNA synthesis was primed from both the TCR alpha and TCR beta constant segments. Two PCR steps were used to amplify libraries, with sample barcodes and sequencing adapters being added in the second step. Sequencing of the libraries was done on either Illumina HiSeq 2500 (2x100 bp) or NovaSeq (2x150 bp). Regarding the original processing steps: MIGEC handled demultiplexing of reads and collapsing into UMI consensus sequences, while MiXCR performed V(D)J alignment. Using edgeR on replicate PBMC samples, clonotypes were called vaccine-responding if FDR was below 0.01 and the log2 fold change was above 5 up to day 15. Each bulk clonotype was labeled CD4 or CD8 based on which sequenced repertoire, CD4 or CD8, contained the clonotype at higher abundance. TCRdb applied fastp at Q25 and MiXCR to the public reads, then kept only in-frame beta chains. All rows with the same CDR3 protein become a single entry with the most common DNA and genes. What appears here as the V and J calls and clone size reflects TCRdb's work, not the paper's. The sample table shows about 320,000 distinct CDR3 sequences, and 3.5% to 5% are seen once. Just under 20% of the sample goes to the ten largest clones.

The sample here was PBMCs, taken 15 days after the yellow fever booster vaccination. Recombination connected TRBV7-2 to TRBJ2-1, with 8 bases matching TRBD2. This sequence was found in a man younger than 30 who received the YFV17D yellow fever vaccine. The DNA is TGTGCCAGCAGGGTAGCGGGGACGAATGAGCAGTTCTTC. It codes for CASRVAGTNEQFF.